This T cell receptor beta chain was recovered during a study of shared clonotypes between healthy human individuals. Profiling relied on immunoSEQ multiplex PCR, and the TCRdb table lists in-frame clones only, not all of them. This sample has more than 2,000,000 clones, with about 92% found just once. CDR1 is SGHTA and CDR2 is FQGTGA in the germline V gene. There are 13 residues in the CDR3. V lost 5 bases and J lost 0; bases outside the gene matches: 1. This rearrangement joins TRBV7-3 to TRBJ2-7; 7 nucleotides match TRBD1. The sequence derives from a man between 18 and 29 years old in good health. Sequenced material: naive CD4+ T cells sorted from blood. Subset described: CD45RA+ positively selected. Written as DNA, the CDR3 is TGTGCCAGCAGCAGGGACAGCTCCTACGAGCAGTACTTC. It encodes CASSRDSSYEQYF.